The rows below give T cell receptor beta chains drawn from one sample of a study of PD-1 blockade in classical Hodgkin lymphoma. Method: immunoSEQ multiplex PCR; TCRdb's copy keeps in-frame clones and lacks some. Of 120,000 to 150,000 clones in the sample, 78% were seen once. This material consisted of peripheral blood mononuclear cells (PBMCs), taken before the second cycle of nivolumab. Receptor source: a human donor with classical Hodgkin lymphoma. Each CDR3 is given with its conserved first and last residue. D genes are given only for firm matches. Clone size is given for some rows only: seen once, a few or many times, or a class if the clone is expanded.

j_gene	v_gene	d_gene	abundance	CDR3nt	CDR3aa
TRBJ2-1	TRBV29-1	TRBD2	.	TGCAGCGTTGGGTCTAGCGGGATGAGGTTTGGTGAGCAGTTCTTC	CSVGSSGMRFGEQFF
TRBJ1-1	TRBV11-2	.	.	TGTGCCAGCAGCTTCCGGGGCACTGAAGCTTTCTTT	CASSFRGTEAFF
TRBJ1-2	TRBV7-9	.	once	TGTGCCAGCAGAACTATAGGGGGTAATTTGGGTGGCTACACCTTC	CASRTIGGNLGGYTF
TRBJ2-3	TRBV6-1	.	.	TGTGCCAGCAGCTACACGGTGTTGAGCACAGATACGCAGTATTTT	CASSYTVLSTDTQYF
TRBJ2-1	TRBV14	TRBD2	once	TGTGCCAGCAGCTTCTCCTCTCTACTAGCGGGAGTGGGCAATGAGCAGTTCTTC	CASSFSSLLAGVGNEQFF
TRBJ2-3	TRBV5-1	TRBD2	.	TGCGCCAGCAGCTTCGGACTAGCGGGGGGCCTCACAGATACGCAGTATTTT	CASSFGLAGGLTDTQYF
TRBJ2-5	TRBV30	.	.	TGTGCCTGGAGTGCCACCCGGCGGACATTAGAGACCCAGTACTTC	CAWSATRRTLETQYF
TRBJ1-1	TRBV18	.	.	TGTGCCAGCTCCCGATATAGGGAGAACACTGAAGCTTTCTTT	CASSRYRENTEAFF
TRBJ1-4	TRBV25-1	TRBD1	.	TGTGCCAGCAGCCCAGGATCGACAGGGAGAAATGAAAAACTGTTTTTT	CASSPGSTGRNEKLFF
TRBJ2-1	TRBV29-1	.	.	TGCAGCGTTTCGGGGGGCGGGGATGAGCAGTTCTTC	CSVSGGGDEQFF
TRBJ2-3	TRBV6-4	.	.	TGTGCCAGCAGGACCGGGACTGGGAGGCTTGTTACGCAGTATTTT	CASRTGTGRLVTQYF
TRBJ2-7	TRBV6-5	.	.	TGTGCCAGCAGCCCTAACAGGGCCTCCTACGAGCAGTACTTC	CASSPNRASYEQYF
TRBJ2-3	TRBV7-3	TRBD1	.	TGTGCCAGCAGCTTGTGGCAGGGGGGCACAGATACGCAGTATTTT	CASSLWQGGTDTQYF
TRBJ2-1	TRBV6-5	TRBD1	few	TGTGCCAGCAGTTACTCTTGGGACAGCAATGAGCAGTTCTTC	CASSYSWDSNEQFF
TRBJ2-7	TRBV5-5	TRBD2	.	TGTGCCAGCAGCTTGGGGACTAGCGGGACCTACGAGCAGTACTTC	CASSLGTSGTYEQYF
TRBJ1-1	TRBV9	.	many	TGTGCCAGCAGCGTAGGGGAGAACACTGAAGCTTTCTTT	CASSVGENTEAFF
TRBJ2-5	TRBV28	.	.	TGTGCCAGCAGTTTATCGACTAGACGAGAGGAGACCCAGTACTTC	CASSLSTRREETQYF
TRBJ1-2	TRBV6-6	.	few	TGTGCCAGCAGTTCAACGACAGATAACAACTATGGCTACACCTTC	CASSSTTDNNYGYTF
TRBJ2-7	TRBV28	.	.	TGTGCCAGCAGCCGGGGACGCACAGACTCCTACGAGCAGTACTTC	CASSRGRTDSYEQYF
TRBJ2-7	TRBV6-5	.	.	TGTGCCAGCAGTTACTCGACAGTATTCAACTACGAGCAGTACTTC	CASSYSTVFNYEQYF
TRBJ2-7	TRBV27	TRBD1	.	TGTGCCAGCAGTTCGGGACAGGGTTCCAACGAGCAGTACTTC	CASSSGQGSNEQYF
TRBJ1-2	TRBV4-3	.	.	TGCGCCAGCAGCCAGACAGGAGGAAGTAACTATGGCTACACCTTC	CASSQTGGSNYGYTF
TRBJ2-4	TRBV7-9	TRBD1	.	TGTGCCAGCAGCTCCCATATGACAGGGAGCAGGAACATTCAGTACTTC	CASSSHMTGSRNIQYF
TRBJ2-7	TRBV19	.	.	TGTGCCAGTAGTATCGTCCCGCGACAGGCCTACGAGCAGTACTTC	CASSIVPRQAYEQYF
TRBJ1-6	TRBV5-8	.	.	TGTGCCAGCAGCTTGAGGGGGACCAATTCACCCCTCCACTTT	CASSLRGTNSPLHF
TRBJ1-1	TRBV7-8	TRBD1	.	TGTGCCAGCAGCTTAGTAGGGACAGGCGATAGAGGAGCTTTCTTT	CASSLVGTGDRGAFF
TRBJ1-3	TRBV7-9	.	.	TGTGCCAGCAGCCAGGACATCTACTCTGGAAACACCATATATTTT	CASSQDIYSGNTIYF
TRBJ1-2	TRBV19	.	.	TGTGCCAGTAGTAGGACAGCACAGAATAACTATGGCTACACCTTC	CASSRTAQNNYGYTF
TRBJ1-4	TRBV19	TRBD1	.	TGTGCCAGTAGTTTCACAGGGGGAGTAACTGAAAAACTGTTTTTT	CASSFTGGVTEKLFF
TRBJ2-1	TRBV9	TRBD2	.	TGTGCCAGCAGCCCCCGGACTAGCGGGAGGGCCCATGAGCAGTTCTTC	CASSPRTSGRAHEQFF
TRBJ1-2	TRBV5-4	.	few	TGTGCCAGCAGCTCGGACATGAACTATGGCTACACCTTC	CASSSDMNYGYTF
TRBJ2-2	TRBV18	TRBD2	few	TGTGCCAGCTCGTGGAGACTAGCGGGGGACGGGGAGCTGTTTTTT	CASSWRLAGDGELFF
TRBJ1-3	TRBV7-2	.	.	TGTGCCAGCAGCTTAGCGGGAGGCTCTGGAAACACCATATATTTT	CASSLAGGSGNTIYF
TRBJ2-5	TRBV4-2	TRBD2	.	TGTGCCAGCAGCCCGGGACTAGCGGGGGCAGGGGGAGAGACCCAGTACTTC	CASSPGLAGAGGETQYF
TRBJ2-3	TRBV7-6	.	.	TGTGCCAGCAGCTTAGCACTTAGCACAGATACGCAGTATTTT	CASSLALSTDTQYF
TRBJ2-1	TRBV9	.	.	TGTGCCAGCAGCGTAGGGGTTAGCGAGGGCAATGAGCAGTTCTTC	CASSVGVSEGNEQFF
TRBJ1-2	TRBV27	TRBD1	.	TGTGCCAGCAGTTTGTCTACAGGGGGCGGCTACACCTTC	CASSLSTGGGYTF
TRBJ1-1	TRBV28	.	.	TGTGCCAGCAGTTACATTTCTACCACGAACACTGAAGCTTTCTTT	CASSYISTTNTEAFF
TRBJ2-7	TRBV28	.	.	TGTGCCAGCAGCCATACCGGACTACAGAAAGGAGAGCAGTACTTC	CASSHTGLQKGEQYF
TRBJ2-1	TRBV10-3	TRBD2	.	TGTGCCATCAGCGCGACTAGCGGGGGTGAGCAGTTCTTC	CAISATSGGEQFF
TRBJ2-7	TRBV19	TRBD2	.	TGTGCCAGTAGAGACCTAGCGGCCTCCTACGAGCAGTACTTC	CASRDLAASYEQYF
TRBJ2-7	TRBV6-6	TRBD1	.	TGTGCCAGCAGCCTTCTCGGGACAGGGTCCTACGAGCAGTACTTC	CASSLLGTGSYEQYF
TRBJ2-5	TRBV2	.	.	TGTGCCAGTACAGGGAGGGAGACCCAGTACTTC	CASTGRETQYF
TRBJ2-7	TRBV5-5	.	.	TGTGCCAGCAGCCCCGGGATCTACGAGCAGTACTTC	CASSPGIYEQYF
TRBJ2-3	TRBV5-4	.	.	TGTGCCAGCAGCTTGGACGGGGGGCGAGATACGCAGTATTTT	CASSLDGGRDTQYF
TRBJ1-6	TRBV9	.	few	TGTGCCAGCGGTGGACTAGGACTTTCACCCCTCCACTTT	CASGGLGLSPLHF
TRBJ2-3	TRBV7-9	.	.	TGTGCCAGAGGGGCGGAAAACACAGATACGCAGTATTTT	CARGAENTDTQYF
TRBJ1-2	TRBV6-1	.	.	TGTGCCAGCAGGGACATCTATGGCTACACCTTC	CASRDIYGYTF
TRBJ1-2	TRBV19	.	.	TGTGCCAGTAACAGTCCGGACTATGGCTACACCTTC	CASNSPDYGYTF
TRBJ2-7	TRBV10-3	TRBD1	.	TGTGCCATCAGGGGACAGAACTACGAGCAGTACTTC	CAIRGQNYEQYF
TRBJ1-2	TRBV6-6	.	few	TGTGCCAGCAAGGGGATAGGAGGCTACACCTTC	CASKGIGGYTF
TRBJ2-7	TRBV10-3	.	once	TGTGCCATCAGTGATACGGCGTCCTTTTCCTACGAGCAGTACTTC	CAISDTASFSYEQYF
TRBJ2-5	TRBV30	.	few	TGTGCCTGGAGTGTTGGAAAAGAGACCCAGTACTTC	CAWSVGKETQYF
TRBJ2-3	TRBV5-4	.	.	TGTGCCAGCAGCTTGGACGGGGATACGCAGTATTTT	CASSLDGDTQYF
TRBJ2-5	TRBV18	.	.	TGTGCCAGCTCCTCGCGTCGCAGGGGCCAAGAGACCCAGTACTTC	CASSSRRRGQETQYF